This TCR beta chain was identified during a study of CD8+ T cells in alopecia areata. Overall study findings and caveats: For lesional scalp, especially alopecia totalis/universalis, clonality was higher than in normal scalp. Only one nonresponder was present, which leaves the link between baseline CD8+ expansion and response uncertain. Clonality in the scalp and expanded CD8+ clones ranked among the top 100 were significantly decreased by tofacitinib.

TCR sequencing used cDNA made by reverse transcription of extracted RNA. The repertoire was sequenced with immunoSEQ multiplex PCR; TCRdb's copy has only in-frame clones and lacks some. The table shows about 270,000 clones, with around 64% occurring only once. V was pared by 4 bases and J by 4 bases, with 14 bases between. The length of the CDR3 is 14 residues. The germline V gene encodes CDR1 SGHNT and CDR2 YYREEE (reference sequence). About this clone: Its antigen remains unidentified.

This sample's treatment: oral pan-JAK inhibitor, 5-10 mg twice daily. The clonotype comes from a human donor with alopecia areata. This chain joins TRBV5-4 and TRBJ2-5, with D possibly being TRBD1 (6 bases). The material sequenced was CD4+ T cells sorted from blood, taken around week 54, from a patient treated with tofacitinib. The CDR3 here is CASSPSTGTETQYF. Written as DNA, the CDR3 is TGTGCCAGCAGCCCCTCAACAGGGACAGAGACCCAGTACTTC.